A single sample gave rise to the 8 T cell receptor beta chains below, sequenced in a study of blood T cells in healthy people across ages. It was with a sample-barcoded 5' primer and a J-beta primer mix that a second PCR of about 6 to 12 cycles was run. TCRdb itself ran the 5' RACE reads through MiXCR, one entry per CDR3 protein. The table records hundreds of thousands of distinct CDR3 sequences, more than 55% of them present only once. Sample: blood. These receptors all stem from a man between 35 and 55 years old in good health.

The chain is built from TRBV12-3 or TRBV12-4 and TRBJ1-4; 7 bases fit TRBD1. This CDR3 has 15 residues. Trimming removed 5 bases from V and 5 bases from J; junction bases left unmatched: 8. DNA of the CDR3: TGTGCCAGCAGTATAACAGGGGCCTCAAATGAAAAACTGTTTTTT. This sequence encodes CASSITGASNEKLFF.

The CDR3 nucleotides read TGTGCCGCGGGTGCCTACAATCAGCCCCAGCATTTT. Its protein product is CAAGAYNQPQHF. The chain carries TRBV27 and TRBJ1-5; D not resolved. Trimming removed 11 bases from V and 3 bases from J, with 11 bases in between. The germline V gene encodes CDR1 MNHEY and CDR2 SMNVEV (reference sequence). The CDR3 sequence is 12 residues long.

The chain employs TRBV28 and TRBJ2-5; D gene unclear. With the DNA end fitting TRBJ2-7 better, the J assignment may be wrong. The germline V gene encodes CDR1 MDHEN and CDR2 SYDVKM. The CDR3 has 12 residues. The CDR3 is CASSLTAREQYF. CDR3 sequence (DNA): TGTGCCAGCAGTTTGACGGCCCGCGAGCAGTACTTC.

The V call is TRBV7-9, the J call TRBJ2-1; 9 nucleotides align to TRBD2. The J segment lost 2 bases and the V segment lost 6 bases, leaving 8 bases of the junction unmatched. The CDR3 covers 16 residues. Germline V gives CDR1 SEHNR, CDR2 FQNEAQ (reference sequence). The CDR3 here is CASSLGGGVPYNEQFF. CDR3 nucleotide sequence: TGTGCCAGCAGTCTCGGCGGGGGGGTCCCCTACAATGAGCAGTTCTTC.

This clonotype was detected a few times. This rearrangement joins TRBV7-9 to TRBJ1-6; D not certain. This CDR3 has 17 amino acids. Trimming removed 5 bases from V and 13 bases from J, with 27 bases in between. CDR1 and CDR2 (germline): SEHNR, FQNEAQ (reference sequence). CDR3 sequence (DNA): TGTGCCAGCAGCATCACAACCACGGGCGCTATTCGTTCTCCCCTCCACTTT. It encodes CASSITTTGAIRSPLHF.

Here the CDR3 reads CASSPTTSGLGTDTQYF. The CDR3 DNA is TGTGCCAGCAGTCCGACGACTAGCGGTTTGGGCACAGATACGCAGTATTTT. The V gene is TRBV28, the J gene TRBJ2-3; 9 bases are shared with TRBD2. Germline values: CDR1 MDHEN, CDR2 SYDVKM. With 5 bases clipped from V and 1 base from J, the junction kept 10 bases outside the gene matches. This CDR3 region has 17 residues. The whole variable domain, remainder taken from reference TRBV28 and TRBJ2-3, is DVKVTQSSRYLVKRTGEKVFLECVQDMDHENMFWYRQDPGLGLRLIYFSYDVKMKEKGDIPEGYSVSREKKERFSLILESASTNQTSMYLCASSPTTSGLGTDTQYFGPGTRLTVL.

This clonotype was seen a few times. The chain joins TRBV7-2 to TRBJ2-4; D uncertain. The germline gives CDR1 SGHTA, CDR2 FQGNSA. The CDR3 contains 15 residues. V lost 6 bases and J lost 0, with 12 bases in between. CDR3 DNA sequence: TGTGCCAGCAGTGAGGCCCTTATAGCCAAAAACATTCAGTACTTC. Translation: CASSEALIAKNIQYF.

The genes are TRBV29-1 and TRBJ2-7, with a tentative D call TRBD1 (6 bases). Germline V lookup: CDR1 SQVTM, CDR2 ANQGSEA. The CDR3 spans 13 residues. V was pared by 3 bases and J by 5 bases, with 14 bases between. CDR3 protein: CSVDVQGIHEQYF. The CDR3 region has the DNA TGCAGCGTTGACGTACAGGGCATCCACGAGCAGTACTTC.